This TCR beta chain was identified during a study of blood T cell repertoires in COVID-19. The overall study: The origin of the acute and convalescent COVID-19 samples was the United States, Italy and Spain.

This clone was counted only a few times. V dropped 6 bases and J dropped 4 bases, with 15 bases sitting between them. The CDR3 is 14 amino acids. Germline V gene lookup returns CDR1 MGHDK and CDR2 SYGVNS. Methods used by the authors: The authors estimated nucleated cell counts from reference gene primer amplification. Assay used: immunoSEQ multiplex PCR; TCRdb lists only in-frame clones, some missing. V and J calls and clone size come straight from that table; D and trimming were deduced from the DNA. The sample includes roughly 140,000 clones, approximately 80% seen only once; the top ten take 5%. This rearrangement joins TRBV25-1 to TRBJ1-2, with D maybe TRBD1 (5 bases). The receptor was derived from a woman between 50 and 59 years old with acute or convalescent COVID-19. The specimen was peripheral blood. Written as DNA, the CDR3 is TGTGCCAGCAGAGGTTCTGACAGTTCCTATGGCTACACCTTC. Amino acids: CASRGSDSSYGYTF.